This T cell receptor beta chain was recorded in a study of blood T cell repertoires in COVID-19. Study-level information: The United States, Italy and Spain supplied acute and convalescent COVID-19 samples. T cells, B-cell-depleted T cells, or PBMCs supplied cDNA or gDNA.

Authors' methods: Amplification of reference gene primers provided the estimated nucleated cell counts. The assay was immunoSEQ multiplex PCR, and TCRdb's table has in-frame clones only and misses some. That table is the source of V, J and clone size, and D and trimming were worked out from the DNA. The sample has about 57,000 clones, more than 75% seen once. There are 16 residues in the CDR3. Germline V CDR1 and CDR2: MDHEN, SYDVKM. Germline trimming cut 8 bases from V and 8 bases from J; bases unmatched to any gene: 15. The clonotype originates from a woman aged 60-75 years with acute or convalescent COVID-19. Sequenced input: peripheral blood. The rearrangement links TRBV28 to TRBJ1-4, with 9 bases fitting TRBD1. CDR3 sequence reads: CASGISWTGEGEKLFF. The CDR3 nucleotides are TGTGCCAGCGGCATCTCTTGGACAGGGGAGGGAGAAAAACTGTTTTTT.